The 6 T cell receptor beta chains reported below all come from one sample, sequenced in a study of patients and donors after allogeneic stem cell transplantation. TCRdb re-derived calls from the RT-PCR reads in MiXCR, one entry per CDR3 protein. The table has about a million distinct CDR3 sequences, about a sixth seen once. The specimen sequenced was blood, either unsorted or a sorted T cell fraction (not recorded which). Source of these receptors: a human donor who was either an allogeneic HSCT recipient or a stem cell or donor lymphocyte infusion donor (not recorded which). It is not recorded whose cells these are; they may come from a transplant donor.

The chain recombines TRBV7-9 with TRBJ2-5; TRBD2 matches at 7 bases. CDR1 SEHNR and CDR2 FQNEAQ come from the germline V gene (reference sequence). The trim removed 5 bases at V and 4 bases at J, leaving 10 bases unmatched. CDR3 length: 15 amino acids. CDR3 DNA: TGTGCCAGCAGCATGATTGGGGAGGGGCCAGAGACCCAGTACTTC. This gives the protein CASSMIGEGPETQYF.

This chain uses TRBV19 with TRBJ1-1; D uncertain. From germline, CDR1 is LNHDA and CDR2 SQIVND (reference sequence). The V end was cut by 3 bases, the J end by 3 bases, with 8 bases between. This CDR3 spans 13 amino acids. Here the CDR3 DNA reads TGTGCCAGTAGTATGTTGCTGTACACTGAAGCTTTCTTT. Protein: CASSMLLYTEAFF.

This clonotype was picked up a small number of times. The chain carries TRBV29-1 and TRBJ2-3; D gene unclear. In germline, CDR1 is SQVTM, CDR2 ANQGSEA. This CDR3 is built from 15 residues. Trimming took 6 bases from V and 4 from J, leaving 20 bases between them. The CDR3 DNA sequence: TGCAGCGTAGGGCTTCGCAGCCACCCCGCAGATACGCAGTATTTT. It codes for CSVGLRSHPADTQYF.

The J gene is TRBJ2-5, the V gene TRBV27, with D tentatively TRBD1 or TRBD2 (5 bases each). This CDR3 contains 16 residues. Germline V gene sequence: CDR1 MNHEY, CDR2 SMNVEV (reference sequence). Trimming took 5 bases from V and 4 from J, leaving 20 bases between them. The CDR3 spells CASSPSVGVGGETQYF. CDR3 DNA: TGTGCCAGCAGTCCATCCGTAGGGGTTGGGGGAGAGACCCAGTACTTC.

The CDR3 is CASSQFRTSGTISYEQYF. The CDR3 DNA reads TGCGCCAGCAGCCAATTTCGGACTAGCGGGACAATCTCCTACGAGCAGTACTTC. The chain recombines TRBV5-1 with TRBJ2-7; the match to TRBD2 covers 12 bases. Trimming at V came to 4 bases and at J to 0 bases, leaving 11 bases not matched to a gene. The germline CDR1 and CDR2 sequences are SGHRS and YFSETQ. The CDR3 covers 18 residues.

This clonotype was counted only a few times. This chain uses TRBV24-1 with TRBJ1-1; D gene uncertain. The length of the CDR3 is 13 residues. With 3 bases removed from V and 3 bases from J, the gap between germline ends came to 7 bases. Germline CDR1 and CDR2: KGHDR and SFDVKD. The CDR3 bases are TGTGCCACCAGTGATAGCCTGGACACTGAAGCTTTCTTT. Amino acid sequence: CATSDSLDTEAFF.